What follows are 7 T cell receptor beta chains derived from one specimen sequenced in a study of tumor and adjacent non-tumor tissue in lung cancer. RNA was extracted from bulk tissue without any cell sorting. This non-tumor lung sample came from over 3 cm beyond the tumor edge. A modified ARM-PCR protocol with three rounds of nested PCR amplified TCRbeta. MiXCR was run by TCRdb on the multiplex PCR reads, yielding one entry per CDR3 protein. The repertoire holds 77,000 or so distinct CDR3 sequences, with 76% as singletons. The source material was distant non-tumor lung tissue. These receptors all stem from a man in his sixties or seventies with non-small cell lung cancer.

This clonotype has a count of ten or more. This chain connects TRBV6-6 to TRBJ1-5; 7 bases fit TRBD1. This CDR3 comprises 13 residues. The junction had 4 bases not matched to a gene; V was cut back by 7 bases and J by 4 bases. Per germline, CDR1 MNHNY and CDR2 SVGAGI (reference sequence). The CDR3 DNA reads TGTGCCAGCAAAGGACAGGTTAATCAGCCCCAGCATTTT. This codes for CASKGQVNQPQHF.

As concerns this clonotype: The junction shows a germline mismatch at one end, possibly a read error. The chain joins TRBV11-2 to TRBJ2-3, with 7 bases identical to TRBD2. The CDR3 runs 15 residues. Germline CDR1 is SGHAT and CDR2 is FQNNGV. As DNA, the CDR3 is TGTGTCAGCAACTTAGAGGGTGCGGGGGTAGATACGCAGTATTTT. It is translated as CVSNLEGAGVDTQYF. Drawing the rest from reference TRBV11-2 and TRBJ2-3, the complete variable domain is EAGVAQSPRYKIIEKRQSVAFWCNPISGHATLYWYQQILGQGPKLLIQFQNNGVVDDSQLPKDRFSAERLKGVDSTLKIQPAKLEDSAVYLCVSNLEGAGVDTQYFGPGTRLTVL.

As to this clonotype: One end of the junction varies from germline; a read error may be responsible. The chain is built from TRBV6-1 and TRBJ1-6; tentative D call: TRBD1 (5 bases). CDR3 length: 20 residues. The germline CDR1 and CDR2 sequences are MNHNS and SASEGT. CDR3: CASSDSSVRIGGSYNSPLHF. In DNA form, the CDR3 reads TGTGCAAGCAGTGACAGTTCAGTGAGAATCGGTGGCTCCTATAATTCACCCCTCCACTTT.

Note on this clonotype: Relative to the germline gene, one junction end is altered; a read error may explain this. The chain has TRBV29-1 and TRBJ2-5, with 14 nucleotides matching TRBD2. The V gene's germline CDR1 is SQVTM and CDR2 ANQGSEA. The CDR3 runs to 18 residues. CDR3 region: CSVEYYWTSGGKQEAQYF. The DNA of the CDR3 is TGTAGCGTTGAATACTATTGGACTAGCGGGGGGAAACAAGAGGCCCAGTATTTC.

This chain uses TRBV9 with TRBJ2-7; D possibly corresponds to TRBD2 (6 bases). V lost 5 bases and J 5 bases, leaving 23 bases between the germline ends. The CDR3 is 16 residues long. Germline CDR1 reads SGDLS; CDR2 reads YYNGEE. The DNA of the CDR3 is TGTGCCAGCAGGCCTACCGGGAGACTGAGTTGGGACGAGCAGTACTTC. It yields the protein CASRPTGRLSWDEQYF.

Of note for this clonotype: A junction end diverges from the germline sequence, so it may reflect a read error. The V call is TRBV6-6, the J call TRBJ1-6; a weak D match, TRBD1 (6 bases). Per germline, CDR1 MNHNY and CDR2 SVGAGI (reference sequence). The CDR3 consists of 17 residues. CDR3 region: CASSSSLSDRTNSPLHF. As DNA, the CDR3 is TGTGCCAGCAGTTCTTCACTCTCGGACAGAACTAATTCACCACTCCACTTT.

Concerning this clonotype itself: A read error is possible here, since a much larger clone lies one base away. This chain connects TRBV6-5 to TRBJ2-5; D remains ambiguous. The CDR3 consists of 16 residues. Trimming removed 0 bases from V and 1 base from J, with 12 bases in between. CDR1 and CDR2 (germline): MNHEY, SVGAGI. Here the CDR3 DNA reads TGTGCCAGCAGTTACTCGCACGGGTGGTCCCAAGAGACCCAGTACTTC. Residues: CASSYSHGWSQETQYF.